The 19 T cell receptor beta chains below all came from one sample that was sequenced in a study of CD8 T cells in ankylosing spondylitis. Whole-study findings and limits: What seemed typical of ankylosing spondylitis blood was a TCR beta motif built from about eight highly homologous variants.

What these receptors recognize is not known. TCRdb re-derived calls from the 5' RACE reads in MiXCR, one entry per CDR3 protein. The sample shows some 240,000 distinct CDR3 sequences, approximately 7.4% of them seen only once. Sequencing was performed on blood, either unsorted or a sorted T cell fraction (not recorded which). Receptors originate from a male donor with ankylosing spondylitis.

A few counts support this clonotype. The rearrangement links TRBV9 to TRBJ2-1; D is tentatively TRBD1 or TRBD2 (8 bases each). CDR3 length equals 16 residues. Germline V gene data show CDR1 as SGDLS and CDR2 as YYNGEE. V shed 4 bases and J shed 4 bases, with 18 bases lying between them. Written as DNA, the CDR3 is TGTGCCAGCAGCCCCAGGGGGCGGGGGGTATACAATGAGCAGTTCTTC. This sequence encodes CASSPRGRGVYNEQFF.

The V gene is TRBV15, the J gene TRBJ1-2, with D possibly matching TRBD1 (5 bases). Germline-derived CDR1 and CDR2 are LNHNV and YYDKDF (reference sequence). The CDR3 loop spans 13 amino acids. Trimming stripped 5 bases from V and 4 bases from J, with 11 bases between. The CDR3 bases are TGTGCCACCAGCGAGGGACTGATCTATGGCTACACCTTC. Encoded protein: CATSEGLIYGYTF.

This clonotype was recorded at least ten times. The CDR3 DNA reads as TGTGCCAGCAGCCCTGGGACAGGGGCGAAGCCCCAGCATTTT. It specifies CASSPGTGAKPQHF. The chain carries TRBV7-6 and TRBJ1-5; 10 bases map to TRBD1. Looked up from germline, CDR1 is SGHVS and CDR2 is FNYEAQ. This CDR3 has 14 amino acids. Trimming cost V 5 bases and J 8 bases; bases outside gene matches: 6.

This clonotype was counted at least ten times. The chain uses TRBV28 and TRBJ1-1; D possibly corresponds to TRBD1 (5 bases). The CDR3 loop spans 16 amino acids. Germline lookup yields CDR1 MDHEN and CDR2 SYDVKM. V shed 7 bases and J shed 0 bases, with 18 bases lying between them. The CDR3, as DNA: TGTGCCAGCAAGCCGCAGGGTGAATGGATGAACACTGAAGCTTTCTTT. Encoded protein: CASKPQGEWMNTEAFF.

V usage is TRBV20-1 and J usage is TRBJ1-2; 7 nucleotides line up with TRBD1. Looked up from germline, CDR1 is DFQATT and CDR2 is SNEGSKA (reference sequence). The ends lost 3 bases at V and 4 bases at J; junction bases unmatched: 5. This CDR3 has 13 residues. The CDR3: CSASPGDSYGYTF. As DNA, the CDR3 is TGCAGTGCTAGCCCAGGGGACAGCTATGGCTACACCTTC.

In its sample, this clonotype was seen many times. The V and J genes are TRBV5-1 and TRBJ1-1, with 8 bases identical to TRBD1. This CDR3 is built from 17 residues. Germline V gives CDR1 SGHRS, CDR2 YFSETQ. Germline trimming cut 0 bases from V and 1 base from J; bases unmatched to any gene: 8. The CDR3 DNA is TGCGCCAGCAGCTTGGTCCCACCGGGACAGGCGAACACTGAAGCTTTCTTT. It is translated as CASSLVPPGQANTEAFF.

This clonotype has at least ten counts. The J gene is TRBJ1-5, the V gene TRBV6-5; D is possibly TRBD1 (6 bases). Deletions cut 2 bases from V and 0 bases from J, with 17 bases between. Germline V lookup: CDR1 MNHEY, CDR2 SVGAGI. The CDR3 is 18 amino acids. For the CDR3, the DNA is TGTGCCAGCAGTTACGTAGGACAGAAAGTTTATAGCAATCAGCCCCAGCATTTT. It specifies CASSYVGQKVYSNQPQHF.

J is TRBJ2-7 and V is TRBV10-3; D is undetermined. Germline CDR1 ENHRY, CDR2 SYGVKD. The CDR3 loop spans 14 amino acids. The V gene lost 4 bases and the J gene lost 2 bases, with 12 bases spanning the gap. The CDR3 sequence: CAISGPPDTYEQYF. CDR3 DNA: TGTGCCATCAGTGGACCTCCAGACACCTACGAGCAGTACTTC.

This clonotype was seen a handful of times. The chain joins TRBV20-1 to TRBJ2-1, with D perhaps TRBD2 (6 bases). V was cut by 7 bases and J by 8 bases, with 21 bases left in between. In germline, CDR1 is DFQATT, CDR2 SNEGSKA (reference sequence). The CDR3 is 14 residues long. The CDR3 protein is CSGIGSRTLYEQFF. The CDR3 bases are TGCAGTGGCATCGGGAGCCGCACTTTGTATGAGCAGTTCTTC.

This clonotype was observed a handful of times. This chain links TRBV27 with TRBJ2-6; D not resolved. CDR3 length equals 14 residues. V shed 8 bases and J shed 2 bases, with 10 bases lying between them. The germline V gene encodes CDR1 MNHEY and CDR2 SMNVEV (reference sequence). In DNA, the CDR3 is TGTGCCAGCTCTACCGGTGCTGGGGCCAACGTCCTGACTTTC. Its translation is CASSTGAGANVLTF.

V and J are TRBV2 and TRBJ2-7, with TRBD2 matching over 10 bases. The CDR3 runs to 13 residues. V was clipped by 5 bases and J by 7 bases; unmatched bases: 5. CDR1 and CDR2 from the germline V gene are SNHLY and FYNNEI. The CDR3 nucleotides read TGTGCCAGCAGTAGACTAGCGGGCGGTGAGCAGTACTTC. Translation: CASSRLAGGEQYF.

This clonotype was seen more than once but under ten times. This chain uses TRBV12-3 or TRBV12-4 with TRBJ2-4, with TRBD1 matching 7 bases. V dropped 7 bases and J dropped 3; count of bases not matched to a gene: 6. The CDR3 runs 14 residues. CDR3 DNA sequence: TGTGCCAGCACCACGGGACAGAGCAAAAACATTCAGTACTTC. Protein sequence: CASTTGQSKNIQYF.

Ten or more counts support this clonotype. As DNA, the CDR3 is TGTGCCAGCACCGGGACAGAGAACACTGAAGCTTTCTTT. Encoded protein: CASTGTENTEAFF. The chain couples TRBV6-1 to TRBJ1-1; 7 bases are a match to TRBD1. The trim removed 7 bases at V and 1 base at J, leaving 3 bases unmatched. The CDR3 sequence is 13 residues long. The germline V gene has CDR1 MNHNS and CDR2 SASEGT.

This clonotype occurred many times. The J gene is TRBJ2-1, the V gene TRBV6-2 or TRBV6-3, with 7 bases aligning to TRBD1. V dropped 3 bases and J dropped 4; count of bases not matched to a gene: 6. In germline, CDR1 is MNHEY, CDR2 SVGEGT. CDR3 size: 15 residues. CDR3 residues: CASSYTRGRYNEQFF. The DNA for the CDR3 is TGTGCCAGCAGTTATACAAGGGGGCGGTACAATGAGCAGTTCTTC.

This clonotype was observed many times. The chain joins TRBV12-3 or TRBV12-4 to TRBJ2-1; maybe TRBD2 (5 bases). The CDR3 runs to 12 residues. The V end was cut by 7 bases, the J end by 12 bases, with 16 bases between. CDR3 DNA sequence: TGTGCCAGCACCAATACCGGGGTTAGGCAGTTCTTC. This translates into CASTNTGVRQFF.

This clonotype was picked up one time. The chain couples TRBV10-3 to TRBJ2-2; D unclear. Germline lookup yields CDR1 ENHRY and CDR2 SYGVKD. The CDR3 spans 13 residues. The germline V and J ends were trimmed by 6 bases and 0 bases, with 5 bases remaining between them. CDR3 residues: CAIRVANTGELFF. CDR3 in DNA: TGTGCCATCAGAGTAGCGAACACCGGGGAGCTGTTTTTT.

The table lists this clonotype with many counts. The J gene is TRBJ1-4, the V gene TRBV5-1; possible D gene TRBD1, 6 bases. The germline V and J ends were trimmed by 1 base and 7 bases, with 14 bases remaining between them. CDR1 and CDR2 from the germline V gene are SGHRS and YFSETQ. The CDR3 extends over 15 amino acids. For the CDR3, the DNA is TGCGCCAGCAGCTTGACAGGCCTCAGGGGTGAAAAACTGTTTTTT. Protein: CASSLTGLRGEKLFF.

This clonotype turned up a few times. V is TRBV6-5 and J is TRBJ2-7, with D perhaps TRBD1 (5 bases). Germline V gene sequence: CDR1 MNHEY, CDR2 SVGAGI. Trimming stripped 2 bases from V and 2 bases from J, with 10 bases between. The CDR3 sequence is 14 residues long. The CDR3: CASSYRGSPYEQYF. The CDR3 nucleotides read TGTGCCAGCAGTTACAGGGGTTCCCCCTACGAGCAGTACTTC.

This chain uses TRBV5-1 with TRBJ2-7; a possible D gene is TRBD2 (6 bases). The germline CDR1 and CDR2 sequences are SGHRS and YFSETQ. The CDR3 sequence is 14 residues long. Trimming took 4 bases from V and 3 from J, leaving 14 bases between them. This CDR3 reads CASSVSGGIYEQYF. In DNA form, the CDR3 reads TGCGCCAGCAGCGTATCAGGAGGGATCTACGAGCAGTACTTC. The full variable domain, in which reference TRBV5-1 and TRBJ2-7 provide the parts outside the CDR3, is KAGVTQTPRYLIKTRGQQVTLSCSPISGHRSVSWYQQTPGQGLQFLFEYFSETQRNKGNFPGRFSGRQFSNSRSEMNVSTLELGDSALYLCASSVSGGIYEQYFGPGTRLTVT.